This TCR beta chain was obtained from a study of blood T cell repertoires in COVID-19. How the authors handled the data: The authors estimated nucleated cell counts from reference gene primer amplification. TCRdb's copy holds only in-frame clones and misses some; the assay was immunoSEQ multiplex PCR. V and J calls and clone size come straight from that table; D and trimming were deduced from the DNA. The data contain approximately 100,000 clones, approximately 84% of them seen just once; the ten biggest clones take up roughly 17%. V shed 3 bases and J shed 6 bases, with 11 bases lying between them. The CDR3 spans 13 residues.

Material for sequencing was peripheral blood. The V and J genes are TRBV12-3 or TRBV12-4 and TRBJ1-2; no definite D call. The TCR was taken from a woman aged 60 to 75 with acute or convalescent COVID-19. The CDR3 nucleotides are TGTGCCAGCAGTTTCGAGGGCCAGCATGGCTACACCTTC. It codes for CASSFEGQHGYTF.